This TCR beta chain was found in a study of beta chain features in type 1 diabetes. In its sample, this clone was seen once. Antigen specificity is unknown. At one end the junction does not follow the germline gene, possibly because of a read error. General observations from the study: Within each of all four CD4+ subsets, Type 1 diabetes patients had TCRB CDR3s that were moderately but significantly shorter.

The investigators reverse transcribed all of the isolated RNA, so they sequenced expressed TCRB transcripts. The assay was immunoSEQ multiplex PCR, and TCRdb's table has in-frame clones only and misses some. Of some 47,000 clones in the sample, around 45% were seen once. Germline V gives CDR1 DFQATT, CDR2 SNEGSKA (reference sequence). The CDR3 has 11 residues. The chain carries TRBV20-1 and TRBJ2-3; tentatively, D is TRBD1 or TRBD2 (6 bases each). The receptor's source is a man between 25 and 39 years old with type 1 diabetes. The sequenced material came from stem cell memory CD4+ T cells from blood. CDR3 in DNA: TGCAGCGCTAGAGGGGGGCAGGCGCAGTATTTT. The encoded protein is CSARGGQAQYF.